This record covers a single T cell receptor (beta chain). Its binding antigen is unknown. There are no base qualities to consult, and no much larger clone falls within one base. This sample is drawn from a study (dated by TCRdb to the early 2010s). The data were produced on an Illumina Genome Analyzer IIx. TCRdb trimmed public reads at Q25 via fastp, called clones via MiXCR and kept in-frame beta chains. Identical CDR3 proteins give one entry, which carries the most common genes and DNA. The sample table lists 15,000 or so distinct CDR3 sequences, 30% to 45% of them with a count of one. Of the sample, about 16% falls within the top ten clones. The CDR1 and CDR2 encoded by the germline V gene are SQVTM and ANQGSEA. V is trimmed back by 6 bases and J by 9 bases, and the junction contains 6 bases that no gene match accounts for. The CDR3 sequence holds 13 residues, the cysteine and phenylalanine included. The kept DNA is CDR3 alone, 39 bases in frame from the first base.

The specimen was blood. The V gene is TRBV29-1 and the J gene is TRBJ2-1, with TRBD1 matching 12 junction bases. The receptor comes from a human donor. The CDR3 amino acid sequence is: CSVWGQGAIEQFF. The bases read TGCAGCGTATGGGGACAGGGGGCCATTGAGCAGTTCTTC.